The entry below describes one TCR beta chain. The antigen remains unidentified. This record belongs to a study of cytomegalovirus exposure and HLA in healthy donors. Study conclusions and caveats: In the approximately 120 validation repertoires, a later analysis found that first-cohort TCR clusters tended to co-occur. Most TCR sequences were seen very rarely across donors, but some public TCRs occurred in many.

TCRdb's copy holds only in-frame clones and misses some; the assay was immunoSEQ multiplex PCR. This table holds roughly 70,000 clones, roughly 96% found once. The length of the CDR3 is 16 residues. Germline loops: CDR1 MNHEY, CDR2 SMNVEV (reference sequence). J was trimmed by 0 bases and V by 1 base; bases with no gene match: 2. The clonotype comes from a man between 18 and 35 years old in good health and CMV-seronegative. V gene TRBV27 combines with J gene TRBJ2-3; 9 bases fit TRBD2. Sequenced: PBMCs. CDR3: CASSLWRGGSTDTQYF. The CDR3 DNA follows: TGTGCCAGCAGTTTATGGCGGGGGGGGAGCACAGATACGCAGTATTTT.